The 6 T cell receptor beta chains below were found in one sample sequenced in a study of T cell responses to AZD1222 COVID-19 vaccine. Some clones are missing from TCRdb's copy, which holds only in-frame ones; the method was immunoSEQ multiplex PCR. The sample has 150,000 to 200,000 clones, 80% to 95% seen once. The source was peripheral blood, collected on day 0 of AZD1222 vaccination. These receptors were collected from an adult in good health.

This clone was observed a single time. The chain combines TRBV5-5 with TRBJ2-1, with D hard to call. CDR1 is SGHKS, CDR2 YYEKEE, per germline (reference sequence). V was shortened by 1 base and J by 4 bases, with 9 bases between the two germline ends. The CDR3 covers 14 residues. The CDR3 is CASSLTRNYNEQFF. CDR3 coding DNA: TGTGCCAGCAGCTTGACGCGGAATTACAATGAGCAGTTCTTC.

The chain uses TRBV29-1 and TRBJ1-1, with unresolved D. V shed 1 base and J shed 11 bases, with 11 bases lying between them. The germline V gene has CDR1 SQVTM and CDR2 ANQGSEA. CDR3 length: 11 amino acids. The CDR3 spells CSVEGTLAAFF. The CDR3 DNA reads TGCAGCGTTGAAGGCACCCTGGCCGCTTTCTTT.

J is TRBJ1-6 and V is TRBV2; 7 bases map to TRBD1. The CDR3 is made up of 15 amino acids. Germline V lookup: CDR1 SNHLY, CDR2 FYNNEI. The J segment lost 9 bases and the V segment lost 5 bases, leaving 10 bases of the junction unmatched. The CDR3 DNA reads TGTGCCAGCAGTCCTCGTCAGGGGGGTGGTTCACCCCTCCACTTT. This codes for CASSPRQGGGSPLHF. The variable domain in full, with the rest retrieved from reference TRBV2 and TRBJ1-6, is EPEVTQTPSHQVTQMGQEVILRCVPISNHLYFYWYRQILGQKVEFLVSFYNNEISEKSEIFDDQFSVERPDGSNFTLKIRSTKLEDSAMYFCASSPRQGGGSPLHFGNGTRLTVT.

The rearrangement joins TRBV30 to TRBJ2-4, with no clear D. CDR1 GTSNPN and CDR2 SVGIG come from the germline V gene (reference sequence). This CDR3 is built from 16 residues. V was clipped by 0 bases and J by 1 base, with 13 bases between them. The chain's CDR3 is CAWSVSPLYAKNIQYF. The CDR3 nucleotides read TGTGCCTGGAGTGTAAGCCCTCTATACGCCAAAAACATTCAGTACTTC.

This chain links TRBV29-1 with TRBJ1-3; perhaps TRBD1 as D (5 bases). The V gene's germline CDR1 is SQVTM and CDR2 ANQGSEA. CDR3 length: 13 residues. Trimming removed 4 bases at V and 2 bases at J, with 9 bases between. CDR3 protein: CSVAPGAGNTIYF. CDR3 DNA: TGCAGCGTTGCACCGGGGGCTGGAAACACCATATATTTT.

This clone appeared a few times. The chain links TRBV6-5 to TRBJ2-2, with D hard to call. Germline-derived CDR1 and CDR2 are MNHEY and SVGAGI. Trimming removed 6 bases at V and 6 bases at J, with 14 bases between. The CDR3 spans 14 residues. CDR3 sequence: CASSYPPPAGELFF. The DNA for the CDR3 is TGTGCCAGCAGCTATCCACCGCCGGCCGGGGAGCTGTTTTTT.